This T cell receptor beta chain was recorded in a study of spatial heterogeneity in lung cancer. Study-level information: Among detected sequences, beta-chain ones consistently exceeded alpha-chain ones in number.

Unique molecular identifiers tagged every individual TCR cDNA molecule. Each CDR3 protein gets one entry after TCRdb re-called the 5' RACE reads with MiXCR. The sample shows 40,000 to 50,000 distinct CDR3 sequences, roughly an eighth of them seen only once. Study findings and constraints: There were more appearances of ubiquitous expanded tumor TCRs in blood at resection than at follow-up.

This CDR3 is 17 amino acids long. Trimming cost V 7 bases and J 5 bases, with 24 bases left between them. Germline V gene data show CDR1 as MNHEY and CDR2 as SVGEGT. Ten or more counts support this clonotype. What it binds is not known. The sample's time point: sample taken at primary tumor resection. The chain is built from TRBV6-2 or TRBV6-3 and TRBJ2-1; D is perhaps TRBD1 (6 bases). Here the sequenced sample was PBMCs, taken at surgery. The origin of this receptor is a male donor with early-stage non-small cell lung cancer. CDR3 sequence: CASNNRAYQQIDNEQFF. The CDR3 coding sequence is TGTGCCAGCAATAACAGGGCGTATCAGCAAATTGACAATGAGCAGTTCTTC.